The 10 T cell receptor beta chains presented below share a single source sample, sequenced in a study of cytomegalovirus exposure and HLA in healthy donors. The PCR was carried out with 60 Vbeta primers and 13 Jbeta primers. Profiling relied on immunoSEQ multiplex PCR, and the TCRdb table lists in-frame clones only, not all of them. This table holds about 160,000 clones, 73% found once. The sample taken for sequencing was PBMCs. The receptors originated from a young woman in good health and CMV-seronegative.

This clone has more than one count but fewer than ten. The V and J genes are TRBV14 and TRBJ1-1; 8 bases line up with TRBD1. The CDR3 has 15 amino acids. CDR1 SGHDN and CDR2 FVKESK come from the germline V gene. Losses at the gene ends were 5 bases for V and 5 bases for J; bases not matched to a gene: 10. The CDR3 spells CASSVRTGWGTEAFF. The DNA of the CDR3 is TGTGCCAGCAGCGTGCGGACAGGGTGGGGGACTGAAGCTTTCTTT.

J is TRBJ2-1 and V is TRBV19; maybe TRBD1 (6 bases). Germline CDR1 reads LNHDA; CDR2 reads SQIVND (reference sequence). The CDR3 is made up of 14 amino acids. V lost 4 bases to trimming and J lost 5 bases, with 12 bases between them. The CDR3: CASSNNRVDNEQFF. CDR3 in DNA: TGTGCCAGTAGTAACAACAGGGTGGACAATGAGCAGTTCTTC.

This clone was seen once. The chain recombines TRBV7-2 with TRBJ1-1, with D maybe TRBD1 (5 bases). CDR1 SGHTA and CDR2 FQGNSA come from the germline V gene. V was cut by 4 bases and J by 0 bases, with 15 bases left in between. This CDR3 contains 16 residues. The CDR3 nucleotides are TGTGCCAGCAGCTCCCTCCCCGGCAGGGTGAACACTGAAGCTTTCTTT. This sequence encodes CASSSLPGRVNTEAFF.

The V call is TRBV5-5, the J call TRBJ1-2; D is uncertain. This CDR3 has 12 amino acids. CDR1 is SGHKS, CDR2 YYEKEE, per germline (reference sequence). V was cut by 0 bases and J by 7 bases, with 7 bases left in between. CDR3 region: CASSLDIFGYTF. In DNA form, the CDR3 reads TGTGCCAGCAGCTTGGACATTTTTGGCTACACCTTC. Variable domain in full (rest from reference TRBV5-5 and TRBJ1-2): DAGVTQSPTHLIKTRGQQVTLRCSPISGHKSVSWYQQVLGQGPQFIFQYYEKEERGRGNFPDRFSARQFPNYSSELNVNALLLGDSALYLCASSLDIFGYTFGSGTRLTVV.

The chain recombines TRBV28 with TRBJ2-3, with 9 bases matching TRBD2. The CDR3 is 16 residues long. Unmatched junction bases numbered 5, after V lost 2 bases and J lost 2 bases. The germline V gene encodes CDR1 MDHEN and CDR2 SYDVKM. CDR3 DNA sequence: TGTGCCAGCAGTTTAGCGGGGGGGCTTTTCACAGATACGCAGTATTTT. Its translation: CASSLAGGLFTDTQYF.

This chain links TRBV7-9 with TRBJ1-1; D is possibly TRBD1 (6 bases). CDR3 length: 13 residues. V shed 4 bases and J shed 4 bases, with 10 bases lying between them. CDR1 is SEHNR, CDR2 FQNEAQ, per germline (reference sequence). CDR3 protein: CASSYTGSTEAFF. In DNA form, the CDR3 reads TGTGCCAGCAGCTACACAGGGTCCACTGAAGCTTTCTTT.

This rearrangement joins TRBV7-2 to TRBJ2-5; TRBD1 aligns across 8 bases. The CDR3 has 15 amino acids. J gave up 2 bases and V 3 bases, and 5 bases lay outside the gene matches. Germline V CDR1 and CDR2: SGHTA, FQGNSA. In DNA form, the CDR3 reads TGTGCCAGCAGCTTCCTCGGGACAGGTCAAGAGACCCAGTACTTC. It is translated as CASSFLGTGQETQYF.

The chain couples TRBV15 to TRBJ2-1, with TRBD1 identical over 12 bases. The V segment lost 5 bases and the J segment 6 bases; nucleotides outside the gene matches: 8. The CDR3 sequence is 16 residues long. Germline assignment: CDR1 LNHNV and CDR2 YYDKDF (reference sequence). The CDR3 nucleotides read TGTGCCACCAGCGTTCATGGGGACAGGGGGCGCAATGAGCAGTTCTTC. This translates into CATSVHGDRGRNEQFF.

This rearrangement joins TRBV28 to TRBJ1-2; 7 bases line up with TRBD1. CDR3 size: 18 residues. CDR1 MDHEN and CDR2 SYDVKM come from the germline V gene. V shed 3 bases, J shed 4 bases, and the junction held 17 bases outside the gene matches. The CDR3, as DNA: TGTGCCAGCAGTTTTCCCGGACAGGCGCTGGCCTCCATCTATGGCTACACCTTC. This sequence encodes CASSFPGQALASIYGYTF.

This clone was observed a handful of times. Other DNA variants within this sample encode the same CDR3. The genes are TRBV7-8 and TRBJ2-2, with D tentatively TRBD2 (5 bases). Germline CDR1 and CDR2: SGHVS and FQNEAQ. Trimming cost V 2 bases and J 5 bases, with 12 bases left between them. This CDR3 has 15 residues. DNA of the CDR3: TGTGCCAGCAGCTTAACACAGCGAGGGACCGGGGAGCTGTTTTTT. This sequence encodes CASSLTQRGTGELFF.